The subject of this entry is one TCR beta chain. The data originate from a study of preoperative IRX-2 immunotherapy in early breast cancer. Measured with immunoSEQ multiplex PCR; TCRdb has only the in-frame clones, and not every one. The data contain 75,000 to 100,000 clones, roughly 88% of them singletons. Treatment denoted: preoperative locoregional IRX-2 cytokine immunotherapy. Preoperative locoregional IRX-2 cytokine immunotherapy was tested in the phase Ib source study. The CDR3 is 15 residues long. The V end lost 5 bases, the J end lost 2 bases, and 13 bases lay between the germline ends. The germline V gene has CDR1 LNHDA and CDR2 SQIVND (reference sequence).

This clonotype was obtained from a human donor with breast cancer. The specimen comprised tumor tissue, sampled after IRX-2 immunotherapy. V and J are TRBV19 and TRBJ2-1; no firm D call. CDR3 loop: CASSSSSATYNEQFF. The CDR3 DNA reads TGTGCCAGTAGTTCATCTAGTGCCACCTACAATGAGCAGTTCTTC.